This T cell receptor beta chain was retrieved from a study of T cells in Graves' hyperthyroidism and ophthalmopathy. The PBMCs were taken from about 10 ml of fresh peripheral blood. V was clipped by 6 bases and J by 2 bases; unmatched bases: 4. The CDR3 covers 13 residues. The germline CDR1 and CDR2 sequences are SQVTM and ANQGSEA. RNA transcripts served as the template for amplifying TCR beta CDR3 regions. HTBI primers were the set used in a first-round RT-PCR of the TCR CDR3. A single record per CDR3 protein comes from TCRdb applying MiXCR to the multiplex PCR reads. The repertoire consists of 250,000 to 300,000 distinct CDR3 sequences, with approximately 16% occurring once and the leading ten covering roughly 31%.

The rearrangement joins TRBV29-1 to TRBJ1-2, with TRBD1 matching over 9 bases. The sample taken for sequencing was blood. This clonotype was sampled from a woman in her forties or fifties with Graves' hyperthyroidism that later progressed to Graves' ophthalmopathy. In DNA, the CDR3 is TGCAGCGTACCGGGACAGGGAAACTATGGCTACACCTTC. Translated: CSVPGQGNYGYTF.